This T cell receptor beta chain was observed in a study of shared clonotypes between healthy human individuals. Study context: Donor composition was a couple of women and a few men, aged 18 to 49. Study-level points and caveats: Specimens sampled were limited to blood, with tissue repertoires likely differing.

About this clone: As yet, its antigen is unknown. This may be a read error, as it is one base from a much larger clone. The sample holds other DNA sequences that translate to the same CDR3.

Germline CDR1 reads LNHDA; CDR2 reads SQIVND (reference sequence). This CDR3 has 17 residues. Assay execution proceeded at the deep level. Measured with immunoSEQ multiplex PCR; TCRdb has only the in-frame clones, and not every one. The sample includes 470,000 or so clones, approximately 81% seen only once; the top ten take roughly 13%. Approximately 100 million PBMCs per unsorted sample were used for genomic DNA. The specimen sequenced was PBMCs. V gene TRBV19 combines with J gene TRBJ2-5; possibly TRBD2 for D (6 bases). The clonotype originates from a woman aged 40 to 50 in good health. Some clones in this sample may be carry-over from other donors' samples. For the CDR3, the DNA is TGTGCCAGTAGTATAGGGCTACAGGCCTCGTGGGGGGAGACACAGTACTTC. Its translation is CASSIGLQASWGETQYF. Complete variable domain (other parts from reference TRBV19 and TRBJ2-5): DGGITQSPKYLFRKEGQNVTLSCEQNLNHDAMYWYRQDPGQGLRLIYYSQIVNDFQKGDIAEGYSVSREKKESFPLTVTSAQKNPTAFYLCASSIGLQASWGETQYFGPGTRLLVL.